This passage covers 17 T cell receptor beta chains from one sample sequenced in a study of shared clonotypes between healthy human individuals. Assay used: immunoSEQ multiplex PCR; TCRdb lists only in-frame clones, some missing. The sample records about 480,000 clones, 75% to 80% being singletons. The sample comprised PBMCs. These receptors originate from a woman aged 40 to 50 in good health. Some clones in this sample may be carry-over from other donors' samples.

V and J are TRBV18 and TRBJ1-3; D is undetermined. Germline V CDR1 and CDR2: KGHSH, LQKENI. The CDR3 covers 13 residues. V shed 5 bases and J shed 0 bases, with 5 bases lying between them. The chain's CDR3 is CASSRSSGNTIYF. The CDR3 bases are TGTGCCAGCTCAAGAAGCTCTGGAAACACCATATATTTT. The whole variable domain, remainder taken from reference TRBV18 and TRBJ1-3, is NAGVMQNPRHLVRRRGQEARLRCSPMKGHSHVYWYRQLPEEGLKFMVYLQKENIIDESGMPKERFSAEFPKEGPSILRIQQVVRGDSAAYFCASSRSSGNTIYFGEGSWLTVV.

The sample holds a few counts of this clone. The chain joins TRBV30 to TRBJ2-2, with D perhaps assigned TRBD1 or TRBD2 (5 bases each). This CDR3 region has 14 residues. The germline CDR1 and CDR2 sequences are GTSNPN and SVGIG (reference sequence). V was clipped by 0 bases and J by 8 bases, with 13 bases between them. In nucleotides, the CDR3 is TGTGCCTGGAGTGTTGGGAGCCCAGGGGGGGAGCTGTTTTTT. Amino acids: CAWSVGSPGGELFF.

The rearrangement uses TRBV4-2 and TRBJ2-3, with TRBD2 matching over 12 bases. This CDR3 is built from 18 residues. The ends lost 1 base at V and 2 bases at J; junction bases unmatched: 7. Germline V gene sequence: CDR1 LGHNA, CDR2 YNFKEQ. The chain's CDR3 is CASSQGSGLAGNTDTQYF. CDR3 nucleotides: TGTGCCAGCAGCCAAGGCTCCGGACTAGCGGGAAACACAGATACGCAGTATTTT.

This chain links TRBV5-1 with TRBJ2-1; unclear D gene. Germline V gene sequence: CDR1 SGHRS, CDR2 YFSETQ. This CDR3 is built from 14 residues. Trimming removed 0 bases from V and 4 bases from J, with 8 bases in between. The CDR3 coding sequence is TGCGCCAGCAGCTTGGGCTCTATTTACAATGAGCAGTTCTTC. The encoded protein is CASSLGSIYNEQFF.

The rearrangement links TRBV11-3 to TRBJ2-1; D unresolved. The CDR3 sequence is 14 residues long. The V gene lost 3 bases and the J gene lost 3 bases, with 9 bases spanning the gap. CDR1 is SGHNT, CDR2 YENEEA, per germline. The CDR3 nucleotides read TGTGCCAGCAGCTTGGGGTCTAACTACAATGAGCAGTTCTTC. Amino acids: CASSLGSNYNEQFF. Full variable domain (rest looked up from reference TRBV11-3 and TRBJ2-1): EAGVVQSPRYKIIEKKQPVAFWCNPISGHNTLYWYLQNLGQGPELLIRYENEEAVDDSQLPKDRFSAERLKGVDSTLKIQPAELGDSAVYLCASSLGSNYNEQFFGPGTRLTVL.

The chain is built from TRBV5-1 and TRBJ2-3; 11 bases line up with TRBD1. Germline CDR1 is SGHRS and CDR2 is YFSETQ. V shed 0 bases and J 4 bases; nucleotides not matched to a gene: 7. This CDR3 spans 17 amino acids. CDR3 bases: TGCGCCAGCAGCTTGGAGGCCCCGGGACAGGGGGCAGATACGCAGTATTTT. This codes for CASSLEAPGQGADTQYF. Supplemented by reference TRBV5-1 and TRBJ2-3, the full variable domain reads KAGVTQTPRYLIKTRGQQVTLSCSPISGHRSVSWYQQTPGQGLQFLFEYFSETQRNKGNFPGRFSGRQFSNSRSEMNVSTLELGDSALYLCASSLEAPGQGADTQYFGPGTRLTVL.

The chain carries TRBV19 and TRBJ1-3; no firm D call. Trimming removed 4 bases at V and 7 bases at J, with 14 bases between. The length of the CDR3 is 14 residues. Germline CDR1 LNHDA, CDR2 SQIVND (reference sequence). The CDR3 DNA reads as TGTGCCAGTAGTAGGACCGGGGTGGAGAACACCATATATTTT. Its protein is CASSRTGVENTIYF.

The CDR3 sequence is CASSLGRLPETQYF. The CDR3 DNA sequence: TGTGCCAGCAGCTTAGGCCGTCTACCAGAGACCCAGTACTTC. The J gene is TRBJ2-5, the V gene TRBV7-6; no clear D. Trimming stripped 1 base from V and 4 bases from J, with 10 bases between. The CDR3 sequence is 14 residues long. Germline V gene sequence: CDR1 SGHVS, CDR2 FNYEAQ.

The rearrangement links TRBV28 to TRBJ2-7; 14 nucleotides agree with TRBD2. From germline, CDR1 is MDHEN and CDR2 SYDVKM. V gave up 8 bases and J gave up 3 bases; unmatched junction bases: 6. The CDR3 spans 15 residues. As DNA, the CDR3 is TGTGCCAGCGGGACTAGCGGGAGAACTGTCTACGAGCAGTACTTC. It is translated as CASGTSGRTVYEQYF.

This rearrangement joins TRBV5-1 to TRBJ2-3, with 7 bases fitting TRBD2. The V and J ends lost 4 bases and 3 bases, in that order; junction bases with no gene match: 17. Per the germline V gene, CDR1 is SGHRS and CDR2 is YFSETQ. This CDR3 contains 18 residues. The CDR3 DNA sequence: TGCGCCAGCAGCCCCGCCGGCGCTACTGGCGGGAGAACAGATACGCAGTATTTT. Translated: CASSPAGATGGRTDTQYF.

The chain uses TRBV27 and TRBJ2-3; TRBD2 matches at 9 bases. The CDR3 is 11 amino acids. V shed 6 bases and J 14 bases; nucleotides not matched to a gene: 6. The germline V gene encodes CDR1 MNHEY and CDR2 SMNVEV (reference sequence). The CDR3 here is CASSQGLALYF. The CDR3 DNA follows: TGTGCCAGCAGCCAGGGACTAGCCTTGTATTTT.

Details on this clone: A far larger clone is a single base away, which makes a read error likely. CDR3 region: CASSEDGTRNQPQHF. The CDR3 coding sequence is TGCGCCAGCAGTGAGGACGGGACCCGCAATCAGCCCCAGCATTTT. The J gene is TRBJ1-5, the V gene TRBV10-2, with D perhaps matching TRBD1 (5 bases). The CDR3 loop spans 15 amino acids. V lost 2 bases and J lost 2, with 10 bases in between. CDR1 and CDR2 from the germline V gene are WSHSY and SAAADI.

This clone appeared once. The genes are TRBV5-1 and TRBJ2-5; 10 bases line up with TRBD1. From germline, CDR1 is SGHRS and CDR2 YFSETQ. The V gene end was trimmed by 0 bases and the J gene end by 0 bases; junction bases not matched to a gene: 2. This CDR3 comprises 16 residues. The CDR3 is CASSLVGTGDQETQYF. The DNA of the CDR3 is TGCGCCAGCAGCTTGGTCGGGACAGGGGACCAAGAGACCCAGTACTTC. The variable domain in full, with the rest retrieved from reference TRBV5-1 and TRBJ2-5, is KAGVTQTPRYLIKTRGQQVTLSCSPISGHRSVSWYQQTPGQGLQFLFEYFSETQRNKGNFPGRFSGRQFSNSRSEMNVSTLELGDSALYLCASSLVGTGDQETQYFGPGTRLLVL.

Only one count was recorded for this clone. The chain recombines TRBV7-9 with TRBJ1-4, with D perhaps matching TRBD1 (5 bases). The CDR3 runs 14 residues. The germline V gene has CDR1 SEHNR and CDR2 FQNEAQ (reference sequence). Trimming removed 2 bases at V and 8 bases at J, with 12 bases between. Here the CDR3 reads CASSLIGEGEKLFF. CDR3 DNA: TGTGCCAGCAGCTTAATAGGGGAGGGAGAAAAACTGTTTTTT. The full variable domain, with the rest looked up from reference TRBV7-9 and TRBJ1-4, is DTGVSQNPRHKITKRGQNVTFRCDPISEHNRLYWYRQTLGQGPEFLTYFQNEAQLEKSRLLSDRFSAERPKGSFSTLEIQRTEQGDSAMYLCASSLIGEGEKLFFGSGTQLSVL.

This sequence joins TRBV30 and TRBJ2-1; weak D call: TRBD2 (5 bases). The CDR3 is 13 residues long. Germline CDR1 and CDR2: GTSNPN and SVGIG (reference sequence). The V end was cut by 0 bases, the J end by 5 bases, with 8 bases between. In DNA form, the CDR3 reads TGTGCCTGGAGTGTACTAGGAAACAATGAGCAGTTCTTC. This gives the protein CAWSVLGNNEQFF.

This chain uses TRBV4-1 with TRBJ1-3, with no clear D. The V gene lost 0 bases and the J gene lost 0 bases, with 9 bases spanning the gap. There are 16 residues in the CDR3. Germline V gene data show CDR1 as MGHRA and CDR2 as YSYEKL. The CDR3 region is CASSQDLAVSGNTIYF. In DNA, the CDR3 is TGCGCCAGCAGCCAAGATCTAGCGGTCTCTGGAAACACCATATATTTT.

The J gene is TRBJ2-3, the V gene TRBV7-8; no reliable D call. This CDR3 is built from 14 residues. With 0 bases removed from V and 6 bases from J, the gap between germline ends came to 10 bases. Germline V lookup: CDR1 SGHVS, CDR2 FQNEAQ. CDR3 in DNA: TGTGCCAGCAGCTTAGCTCCCTTACGGGATACGCAGTATTTT. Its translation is CASSLAPLRDTQYF.